Sequencing of this T cell receptor (beta chain) was carried out in a study of immune evolution from preneoplasia to lung adenocarcinoma. Resections took place in Japan or China from about 2014 to 2017. Macro-dissection enriched premalignant or tumor cells before nucleic acid extraction. This clone was detected only a few times. This CDR3 spans 14 amino acids. Trimming cost V 5 bases and J 2 bases; bases outside gene matches: 2. The germline V gene encodes CDR1 MNHNS and CDR2 SASEGT. TCRdb keeps only in-frame clones here, not all; method: immunoSEQ multiplex PCR. The table records some 15,000 clones, approximately 86% of them present only once.

V is TRBV6-1 and J is TRBJ2-7; 11 nucleotides line up with TRBD2. Source material: FFPE invasive lung adenocarcinoma tissue. The source is an older person with invasive lung adenocarcinoma. CDR3 bases: TGTGCCAGCAGTCAACTAGCGGGGGCCTACGAGCAGTACTTC. It encodes CASSQLAGAYEQYF.